This T cell receptor (beta chain) was sequenced for a study of blood T cell repertoires in COVID-19. Turning to the study itself: Acute and convalescent COVID-19 specimens originated in the United States, Italy and Spain. Nucleic acid was either cDNA or gDNA, and it came from T cells, B-cell-depleted T cells, or PBMCs.

This clone was seen a single time. The CDR3 is 16 residues long. Losses at the gene ends were 0 bases for V and 5 bases for J; bases not matched to a gene: 7. Germline lookup yields CDR1 SGHRS and CDR2 YFSETQ. In the study's own analysis: Estimated nucleated cell counts came from reference gene primer amplification. Measured with immunoSEQ multiplex PCR; TCRdb has only the in-frame clones, and not every one. The D gene and trimming were derived from the DNA, and the V and J assignments and clone size from that table. The data show about 240,000 clones, roughly 87% seen once. Material for sequencing was peripheral blood. The receptor's source is a man in his 60s who had recovered from COVID-19. The J gene is TRBJ2-3, the V gene TRBV5-1; 9 bases line up with TRBD2. The CDR3 loop reads CASSLVGGGAQDTQYF. In nucleotides, the CDR3 is TGCGCCAGCAGCTTGGTGGGCGGGGGGGCCCAAGATACGCAGTATTTT.